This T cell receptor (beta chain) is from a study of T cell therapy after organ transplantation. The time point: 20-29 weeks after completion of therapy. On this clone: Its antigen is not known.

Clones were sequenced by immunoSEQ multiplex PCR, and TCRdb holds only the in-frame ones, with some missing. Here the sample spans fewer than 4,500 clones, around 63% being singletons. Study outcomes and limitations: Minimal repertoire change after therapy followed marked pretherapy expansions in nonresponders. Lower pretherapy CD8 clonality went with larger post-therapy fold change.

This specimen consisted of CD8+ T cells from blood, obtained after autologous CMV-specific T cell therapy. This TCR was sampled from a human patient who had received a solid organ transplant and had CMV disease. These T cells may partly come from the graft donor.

The CDR3 DNA sequence: TGTGCCAGCAGTGGGACATGGGTTGGTACAGATACGCAGTATTTT. Residues: CASSGTWVGTDTQYF. V gene TRBV6-1 combines with J gene TRBJ2-3; the D gene is possibly TRBD1 (5 bases). Germline V gives CDR1 MNHNS, CDR2 SASEGT. V lost 4 bases, J lost 3 bases, and 14 bases lay in between. This CDR3 comprises 15 residues.